These 18 T cell receptor beta chains share one sample of origin, sequenced in a study of metastatic and nonmetastatic thyroid tumors. TCRdb re-clonotyped the PCR reads through MiXCR. The data show about 93,000 clones, about 13% seen once. Before thyroid surgery, none of the patients had received any treatment. The material sequenced was blood. Source of these receptors: a female donor with papillary thyroid cancer or a benign thyroid nodule (not recorded which). Some clones in this sample may be carry-over from other donors' samples.

The gene calls are TRBV28 and TRBJ2-1, with 7 bases identical to TRBD1. The CDR3 spans 13 residues. Per the germline V gene, CDR1 is MDHEN and CDR2 is SYDVKM. The junction had 4 bases not matched to a gene; V was cut back by 5 bases and J by 6 bases. Here the CDR3 reads CASSTGDSNEQFF. In nucleotides, the CDR3 is TGTGCCAGCAGTACAGGGGACAGCAATGAGCAGTTCTTC. Together with reference TRBV28 and TRBJ2-1, the CDR3 gives the full variable domain: DVKVTQSSRYLVKRTGEKVFLECVQDMDHENMFWYRQDPGLGLRLIYFSYDVKMKEKGDIPEGYSVSREKKERFSLILESASTNQTSMYLCASSTGDSNEQFFGPGTRLTVL.

This clone occurred a few times. The V gene is TRBV7-2, the J gene TRBJ2-2; D call uncertain. Germline CDR1 reads SGHTA; CDR2 reads FQGNSA. CDR3 length: 12 residues. V was clipped by 1 base and J by 7 bases, with 4 bases between them. The CDR3 nucleotides are TGTGCCAGCAGCTTAGTGTTCGGGGAGCTGTTTTTT. It codes for CASSLVFGELFF. The full variable domain, rest sourced from reference TRBV7-2 and TRBJ2-2, is GAGVSQSPSNKVTEKGKDVELRCDPISGHTALYWYRQSLGQGLEFLIYFQGNSAPDKSGLPSDRFSAERTGGSVSTLTIQRTQQEDSAVYLCASSLVFGELFFGEGSRLTVL.

This clone was counted many times. This rearrangement joins TRBV28 to TRBJ2-7; 9 nucleotides align to TRBD1. The CDR3 has 14 amino acids. V was clipped by 4 bases and J by 2 bases; unmatched bases: 3. Germline-derived CDR1 and CDR2 are MDHEN and SYDVKM. DNA for the CDR3: TGTGCCAGCAGTTGGACAGGGGACACCTACGAGCAGTACTTC. It yields the protein CASSWTGDTYEQYF.

This clone was detected ten times or more. In DNA, the CDR3 is TGTGCCAGCAGTTTCCGCGGCACAGATACGCAGTATTTT. This translates into CASSFRGTDTQYF. V is TRBV27 and J is TRBJ2-3; D remains unclear. The V gene's germline CDR1 is MNHEY and CDR2 SMNVEV (reference sequence). Deletions cut 3 bases from V and 1 base from J, with 5 bases between. The CDR3 has 13 amino acids.

This clone showed up many times. This chain connects TRBV19 to TRBJ2-1, with 7 bases lining up with TRBD1. With V trimmed by 5 bases and J by 0 bases, 4 bases remained unmatched. The germline gives CDR1 LNHDA, CDR2 SQIVND (reference sequence). This CDR3 spans 15 amino acids. For the CDR3, the DNA is TGTGCCAGTAGTCTCCGGGACAGCTCCTACAATGAGCAGTTCTTC. Amino acid sequence: CASSLRDSSYNEQFF.

This clone occurred many times. The rearrangement links TRBV4-3 to TRBJ1-1; D unclear. This CDR3 comprises 13 residues. V was cut by 2 bases and J by 2 bases, with 6 bases left in between. Germline CDR1 and CDR2: LGHNA and YSLEER. For the CDR3, the DNA is TGCGCCAGCAGCCAAACAGTAAACACTGAAGCTTTCTTT. Its protein product is CASSQTVNTEAFF.

This clone was counted many times. V and J are TRBV10-3 and TRBJ1-1; no clear D gene. Germline V CDR1 and CDR2: ENHRY, SYGVKD. V dropped 1 base and J dropped 2 bases, with 11 bases sitting between them. The CDR3 is 15 amino acids. The CDR3 DNA is TGTGCCATCAGTGAGTATTCTGGGGATAACACTGAAGCTTTCTTT. Its protein is CAISEYSGDNTEAFF.

This rearrangement joins TRBV7-3 to TRBJ2-3; a possible D gene is TRBD2 (6 bases). Trimming removed 7 bases at V and 5 bases at J, with 19 bases between. CDR1 and CDR2 from the germline V gene are SGHTA and FQGTGA. CDR3 length: 15 amino acids. For the CDR3, the DNA is TGTGCCAGCATCTTGGCTAGCGTGCCAGGAGATACGCAGTATTTT. Protein product: CASILASVPGDTQYF. Filled out from reference TRBV7-3 and TRBJ2-3, the complete variable domain reads GAGVSQTPSNKVTEKGKYVELRCDPISGHTALYWYRQSLGQGPEFLIYFQGTGAADDSGLPNDRFFAVRPEGSVSTLKIQRTERGDSAVYLCASILASVPGDTQYFGPGTRLTVL.

This clone came up a few times. A clone one base away is much larger, so this may be a read error. This sample includes further DNA sequences coding for the same CDR3. The chain joins TRBV5-5 to TRBJ1-2; no clear D gene. Germline CDR1 reads SGHKS; CDR2 reads YYEKEE (reference sequence). The CDR3 runs 14 residues. The CDR3 loop is CASSLGGINYGYTF. The DNA for the CDR3 is TGTGCCAGCAGCTTGGGAGGAATTAACTACGGCTACACCTTC.

This clone has a count of ten or more. This chain uses TRBV19 with TRBJ2-7; D is possibly TRBD2 (5 bases). Trimming pared 4 bases from V and 2 bases from J, leaving 9 bases between. CDR1 LNHDA and CDR2 SQIVND come from the germline V gene (reference sequence). The CDR3 is 13 residues long. CDR3: CASSTRDAYEQYF. The CDR3 nucleotides read TGTGCCAGTAGTACGAGGGATGCCTACGAGCAGTACTTC.

The table lists this clone with many counts. The chain joins TRBV5-5 to TRBJ2-1, with 8 positions matching TRBD2. V shed 8 bases and J 9 bases; nucleotides not matched to a gene: 13. Looked up from germline, CDR1 is SGHKS and CDR2 is YYEKEE (reference sequence). CDR3 length: 14 residues. The CDR3 bases are TGTGCCAGTGGGACCGGGACTAGTTACGGTGAGCAGTTCTTC. Translated, it gives CASGTGTSYGEQFF. The full variable domain, its missing parts supplied by reference TRBV5-5 and TRBJ2-1, is DAGVTQSPTHLIKTRGQQVTLRCSPISGHKSVSWYQQVLGQGPQFIFQYYEKEERGRGNFPDRFSARQFPNYSSELNVNALLLGDSALYLCASGTGTSYGEQFFGPGTRLTVL.

This clone occurred many times. The rearrangement uses TRBV6-2 or TRBV6-3 and TRBJ1-1, with D unresolved. V was clipped by 3 bases and J by 3 bases, with 8 bases between them. This CDR3 is built from 13 residues. CDR1 is MNHEY, CDR2 SVGEGT, per germline. The CDR3 nucleotides are TGTGCCAGCAGTTATGTTGGGTACACTGAAGCTTTCTTT. It translates to CASSYVGYTEAFF.

This clone came up many times. V gene TRBV11-3 combines with J gene TRBJ2-2; D possibly corresponds to TRBD2 (6 bases). The germline gives CDR1 SGHNT, CDR2 YENEEA. V lost 4 bases to trimming and J lost 2 bases, with 14 bases between them. There are 16 residues in the CDR3. The CDR3 loop is CASSSLSGLNTGELFF. The CDR3 DNA follows: TGTGCCAGCAGCTCACTTAGCGGACTAAACACCGGGGAGCTGTTTTTT.

This clone was recorded at least ten times. This sequence joins TRBV30 and TRBJ1-2; 7 nucleotides align to TRBD1. Trimming at V came to 1 base and at J to 5 bases, leaving 7 bases not matched to a gene. The CDR3 length is 14 residues. CDR1 is GTSNPN and CDR2 is SVGIG in the germline V gene (reference sequence). In DNA form, the CDR3 reads TGTGCCTGGAGTGCCCAAGGGGGCCGATATGGCTACACCTTC. This gives the protein CAWSAQGGRYGYTF.

This clone was observed many times. The chain carries TRBV28 and TRBJ2-3, with 7 bases lining up with TRBD2. The CDR3 is 16 residues long. Germline values: CDR1 MDHEN, CDR2 SYDVKM. V was clipped by 5 bases and J by 6 bases; unmatched bases: 14. CDR3 DNA: TGTGCCAGCAGTCCCACCGGAACGGGAGGCGGGGATACGCAGTATTTT. Protein product: CASSPTGTGGGDTQYF.

The table lists this clone with many counts. The CDR3 DNA is TGTGCCAGCAGCTTCGCGACCACGGGACAGGGCGGTTTTGCTTTCTTT. Amino acid sequence: CASSFATTGQGGFAFF. The chain couples TRBV7-2 to TRBJ1-1; 9 bases fit TRBD1. The CDR3 totals 16 residues. In germline, CDR1 is SGHTA, CDR2 FQGNSA. V dropped 3 bases and J dropped 11; count of bases not matched to a gene: 16.

This clone was observed many times. Since no conserved phenylalanine or tryptophan closes the CDR3, a read error is the likely cause. In the same sample, other DNA sequences code for this CDR3. The genes are TRBV30 and TRBJ1-2; 9 positions match TRBD1. J was trimmed by 0 bases and V by 4 bases; bases with no gene match: 6. The CDR3 runs 15 residues. CDR1 is GTSNPN and CDR2 is SVGIG in the germline V gene (reference sequence). In nucleotides, the CDR3 is TGTGCCTGGACATACGGGACAGGGACTAACTATGGCTACACCCTC. Translating gives CAWTYGTGTNYGYTL.

The rearrangement links TRBV5-4 to TRBJ1-1; perhaps TRBD1 as D (5 bases). There are 16 residues in the CDR3. Germline-derived CDR1 and CDR2 are SGHNT and YYREEE (reference sequence). The V and J ends lost 1 base and 0 bases respectively, with 13 bases between them. The CDR3 region is CASSLRSGRMNTEAFF. For the CDR3, the DNA is TGTGCCAGCAGCTTGAGGTCGGGGCGGATGAACACTGAAGCTTTCTTT.